This T cell receptor beta chain was retrieved from a study of CD8 T cells in ankylosing spondylitis. Regarding the study as a whole: Clones that were linked to disease were CD8+ and were relatively rare in peripheral blood. Within matched ankylosing spondylitis synovial fluid, disease-linked clones were reportedly significantly enriched.

Via MiXCR, TCRdb re-called the 5' RACE reads, giving one row per CDR3 protein. The table shows about 360,000 distinct CDR3 sequences, with over 12% occurring only once. Germline loops: CDR1 SGHRS, CDR2 YFSETQ. The CDR3 is 15 amino acids. Trimming stripped 0 bases from V and 2 bases from J, with 11 bases between. As for this clonotype: Antigen specificity is unknown.

The rearrangement joins TRBV5-1 to TRBJ2-5; D remains unclear. The sequenced sample consisted of blood, either unsorted or a sorted T cell fraction (not recorded which). The clonotype originates from a male donor with ankylosing spondylitis or in good health (not recorded which). CDR3 amino acids: CASSLAAGVQETQYF. DNA of the CDR3: TGCGCCAGCAGCTTGGCTGCTGGGGTTCAAGAGACCCAGTACTTC.